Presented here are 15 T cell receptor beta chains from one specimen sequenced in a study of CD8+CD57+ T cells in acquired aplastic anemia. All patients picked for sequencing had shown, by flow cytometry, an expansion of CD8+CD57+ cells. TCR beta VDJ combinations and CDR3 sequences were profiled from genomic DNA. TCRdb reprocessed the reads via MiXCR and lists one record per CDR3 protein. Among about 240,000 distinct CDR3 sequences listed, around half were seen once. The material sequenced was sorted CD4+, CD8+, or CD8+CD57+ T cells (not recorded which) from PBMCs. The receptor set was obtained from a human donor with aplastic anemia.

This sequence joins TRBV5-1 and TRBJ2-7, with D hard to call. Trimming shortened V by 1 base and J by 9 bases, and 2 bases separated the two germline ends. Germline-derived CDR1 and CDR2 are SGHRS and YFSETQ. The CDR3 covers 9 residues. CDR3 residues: CASSLWQYF. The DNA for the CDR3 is TGCGCCAGCAGCTTGTGGCAGTACTTC.

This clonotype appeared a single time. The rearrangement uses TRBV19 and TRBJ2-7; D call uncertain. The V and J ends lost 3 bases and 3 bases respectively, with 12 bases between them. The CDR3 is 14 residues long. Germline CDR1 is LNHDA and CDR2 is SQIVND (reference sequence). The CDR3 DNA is TGTGCCAGTAGTATGGCCTTGGAGAGCTACGAGCAGTACTTC. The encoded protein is CASSMALESYEQYF.

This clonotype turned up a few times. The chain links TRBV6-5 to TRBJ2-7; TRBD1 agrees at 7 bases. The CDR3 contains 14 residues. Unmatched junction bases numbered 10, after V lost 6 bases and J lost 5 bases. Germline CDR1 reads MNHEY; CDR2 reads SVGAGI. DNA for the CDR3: TGTGCCAGCAGCTTCCAGGGGGTCTTGAACGAGCAGTACTTC. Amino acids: CASSFQGVLNEQYF.

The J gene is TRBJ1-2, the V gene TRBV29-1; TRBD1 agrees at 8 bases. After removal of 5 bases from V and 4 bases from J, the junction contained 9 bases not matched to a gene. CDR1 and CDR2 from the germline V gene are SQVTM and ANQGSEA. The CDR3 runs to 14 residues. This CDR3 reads CSVKLGQGAYGYTF. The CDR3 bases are TGCAGCGTTAAGTTAGGACAGGGAGCCTATGGCTACACCTTC.

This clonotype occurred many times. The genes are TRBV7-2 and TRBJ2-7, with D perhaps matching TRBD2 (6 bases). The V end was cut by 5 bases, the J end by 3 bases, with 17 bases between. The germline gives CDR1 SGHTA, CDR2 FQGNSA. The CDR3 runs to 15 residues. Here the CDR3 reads CASSMEGQLVYEQYF. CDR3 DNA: TGTGCCAGCAGCATGGAGGGGCAGTTAGTCTACGAGCAGTACTTC.

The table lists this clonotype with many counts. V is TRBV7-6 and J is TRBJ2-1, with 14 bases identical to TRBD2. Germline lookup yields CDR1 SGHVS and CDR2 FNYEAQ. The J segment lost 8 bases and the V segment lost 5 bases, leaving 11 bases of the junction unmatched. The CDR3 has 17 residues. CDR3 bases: TGTGCCAGCAGCCCCCGGGGACTAGCGGGGGATAGCGATGAGCAGTTCTTC. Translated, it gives CASSPRGLAGDSDEQFF.

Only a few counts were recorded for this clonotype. The CDR3 is CASSARRLETQYF. CDR3 in DNA: TGTGCCAGTAGTGCTAGACGGCTCGAGACCCAGTACTTC. The rearrangement uses TRBV19 and TRBJ2-5; D unclear. The length of the CDR3 is 13 residues. Trimming removed 5 bases at V and 5 bases at J, with 12 bases between. Germline V gene sequence: CDR1 LNHDA, CDR2 SQIVND (reference sequence).

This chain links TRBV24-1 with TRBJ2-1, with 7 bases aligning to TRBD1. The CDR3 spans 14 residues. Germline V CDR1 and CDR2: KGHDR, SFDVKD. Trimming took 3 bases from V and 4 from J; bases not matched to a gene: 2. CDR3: CATSDGTVYNEQFF. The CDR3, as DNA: TGTGCCACCAGTGATGGGACAGTATACAATGAGCAGTTCTTC.

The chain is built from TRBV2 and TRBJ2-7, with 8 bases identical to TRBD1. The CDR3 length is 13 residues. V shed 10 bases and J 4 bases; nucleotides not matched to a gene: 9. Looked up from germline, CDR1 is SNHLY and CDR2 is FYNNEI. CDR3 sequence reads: CATSRTGRYEQYF. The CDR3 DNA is TGTGCCACCAGCAGGACAGGGAGATACGAGCAGTACTTC.

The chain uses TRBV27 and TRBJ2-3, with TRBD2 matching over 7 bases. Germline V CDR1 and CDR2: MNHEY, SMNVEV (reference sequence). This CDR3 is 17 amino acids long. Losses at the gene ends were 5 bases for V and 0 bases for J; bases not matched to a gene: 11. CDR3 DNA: TGTGCCAGCAGTAAAGTCAGACTAGCAGCTAGCACAGATACGCAGTATTTT. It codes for CASSKVRLAASTDTQYF.

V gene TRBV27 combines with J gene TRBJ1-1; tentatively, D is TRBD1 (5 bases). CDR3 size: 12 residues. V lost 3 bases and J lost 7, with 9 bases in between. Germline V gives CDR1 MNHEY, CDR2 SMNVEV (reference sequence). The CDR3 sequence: CASSFPGREAFF. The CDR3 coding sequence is TGTGCCAGCAGTTTCCCAGGGCGTGAAGCTTTCTTT.

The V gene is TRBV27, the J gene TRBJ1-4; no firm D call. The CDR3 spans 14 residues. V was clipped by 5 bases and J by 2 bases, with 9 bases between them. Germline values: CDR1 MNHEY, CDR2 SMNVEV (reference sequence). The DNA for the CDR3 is TGTGCCAGCAGTGGAGGGATGACTAATGAAAAACTGTTTTTT. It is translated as CASSGGMTNEKLFF. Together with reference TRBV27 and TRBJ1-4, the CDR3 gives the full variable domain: EAQVTQNPRYLITVTGKKLTVTCSQNMNHEYMSWYRQDPGLGLRQIYYSMNVEVTDKGDVPEGYKVSRKEKRNFPLILESPSPNQTSLYFCASSGGMTNEKLFFGSGTQLSVL.

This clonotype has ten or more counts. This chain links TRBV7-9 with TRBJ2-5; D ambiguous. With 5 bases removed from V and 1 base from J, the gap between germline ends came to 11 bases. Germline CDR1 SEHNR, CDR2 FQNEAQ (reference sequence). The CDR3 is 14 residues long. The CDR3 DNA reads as TGTGCCAGCAGCCTCCCTGGTGGCCAAGAGACCCAGTACTTC. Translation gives CASSLPGGQETQYF. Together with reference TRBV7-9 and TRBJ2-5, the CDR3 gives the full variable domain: DTGVSQNPRHKITKRGQNVTFRCDPISEHNRLYWYRQTLGQGPEFLTYFQNEAQLEKSRLLSDRFSAERPKGSFSTLEIQRTEQGDSAMYLCASSLPGGQETQYFGPGTRLLVL.

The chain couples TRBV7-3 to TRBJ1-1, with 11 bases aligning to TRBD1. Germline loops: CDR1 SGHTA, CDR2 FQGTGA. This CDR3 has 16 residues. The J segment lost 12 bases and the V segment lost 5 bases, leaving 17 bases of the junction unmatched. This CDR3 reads CASSNSRDRGDREPFF. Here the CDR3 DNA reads TGTGCCAGCAGCAATAGCCGGGACAGGGGGGATAGGGAACCTTTCTTT.

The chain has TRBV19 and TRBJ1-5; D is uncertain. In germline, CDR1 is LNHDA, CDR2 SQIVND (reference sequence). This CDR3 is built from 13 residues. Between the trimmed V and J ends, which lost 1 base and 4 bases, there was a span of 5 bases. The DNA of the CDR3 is TGTGCCAGTAGTATAGTGACAAATCAGCCCCAGCATTTT. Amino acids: CASSIVTNQPQHF.